The 15 T cell receptor beta chains given below trace back to one sample, sequenced in a study of T cell responses to AZD1222 COVID-19 vaccine. Here immunoSEQ multiplex PCR was the method, and the copy in TCRdb shows in-frame clones only, minus some. The sample records 150,000 to 200,000 clones, 85% to 90% being singletons. Sequenced material: peripheral blood, taken on day 0 of AZD1222 vaccination. Receptors originate from an adult in good health.

The CDR3 bases are TGTGCCAGCAGCTTAGCGCCCCAAACCGGGGAGCTGTTTTTT. The encoded protein is CASSLAPQTGELFF. The chain couples TRBV7-9 to TRBJ2-2; no reliable D call. The V gene's germline CDR1 is SEHNR and CDR2 FQNEAQ (reference sequence). V was cut by 0 bases and J by 5 bases, with 7 bases left in between. The CDR3 consists of 14 residues. The entire variable domain, with the rest obtained from reference TRBV7-9 and TRBJ2-2, is as follows: DTGVSQNPRHKITKRGQNVTFRCDPISEHNRLYWYRQTLGQGPEFLTYFQNEAQLEKSRLLSDRFSAERPKGSFSTLEIQRTEQGDSAMYLCASSLAPQTGELFFGEGSRLTVL.

The rearrangement links TRBV6-6 to TRBJ1-1, with unresolved D. V lost 8 bases to trimming and J lost 7 bases, with 11 bases between them. Per the germline V gene, CDR1 is MNHNY and CDR2 is SVGAGI (reference sequence). The CDR3 contains 11 residues. The DNA for the CDR3 is TGTGCCAGCGTGTCGCAGGATGAAGCTTTCTTT. Its translation: CASVSQDEAFF.

The chain uses TRBV2 and TRBJ2-4, with 11 bases that match TRBD2. Germline CDR1 reads SNHLY; CDR2 reads FYNNEI. V gave up 7 bases and J gave up 7 bases; unmatched junction bases: 9. There are 15 residues in the CDR3. The CDR3 reads CASTISGGAPNIQYF. The CDR3 nucleotides are TGTGCCAGCACTATTAGCGGGGGGGCCCCCAACATTCAGTACTTC.

This chain connects TRBV19 to TRBJ1-5; no clear D gene. The V gene lost 8 bases and the J gene lost 3 bases, with 14 bases spanning the gap. CDR3 length equals 14 residues. Germline V gives CDR1 LNHDA, CDR2 SQIVND (reference sequence). The CDR3 spells CASEMGRPNQPQHF. The CDR3 DNA follows: TGTGCCAGTGAGATGGGCAGGCCCAATCAGCCCCAGCATTTT.

The chain combines TRBV7-9 with TRBJ2-1, with 8 bases lining up with TRBD1. Trimming cost V 1 base and J 4 bases; bases outside gene matches: 6. Looked up from germline, CDR1 is SEHNR and CDR2 is FQNEAQ (reference sequence). This CDR3 spans 16 amino acids. The CDR3 loop is CASSLGGQGPYNEQFF. The DNA for the CDR3 is TGTGCCAGCAGCTTAGGCGGACAGGGCCCGTACAATGAGCAGTTCTTC.

This clone showed up just once. The rearrangement uses TRBV5-6 and TRBJ1-3, with D uncertain. Trimming cost V 4 bases and J 2 bases, with 7 bases left between them. This CDR3 comprises 13 residues. Per germline, CDR1 SGHDT and CDR2 YYEEEE. The CDR3 here is CASSPRPGNTIYF. CDR3 nucleotides: TGTGCCAGCAGCCCTCGACCTGGAAACACCATATATTTT.

V is TRBV5-1 and J is TRBJ1-1; D may be TRBD1 (5 bases). Between the trimmed V and J ends, which lost 5 bases and 2 bases, there was a span of 10 bases. The CDR3 loop spans 13 amino acids. Germline values: CDR1 SGHRS, CDR2 YFSETQ. This chain's CDR3 is CASREGENTEAFF. The CDR3 nucleotides read TGCGCCAGCAGGGAAGGGGAAAACACTGAAGCTTTCTTT.

The V call is TRBV5-4, the J call TRBJ2-5; 8 bases map to TRBD2. The CDR3 consists of 15 residues. The germline gives CDR1 SGHNT, CDR2 YYREEE (reference sequence). V lost 2 bases to trimming and J lost 4 bases; unmatched junction nucleotides: 7. The DNA of the CDR3 is TGTGCCAGCAGCTTTTCGGGGGGGCTTGGAGAGACCCAGTACTTC. Its translation is CASSFSGGLGETQYF. Full variable domain (remainder filled in from reference TRBV5-4 and TRBJ2-5): ETGVTQSPTHLIKTRGQQVTLRCSSQSGHNTVSWYQQALGQGPQFIFQYYREEENGRGNFPPRFSGLQFPNYSSELNVNALELDDSALYLCASSFSGGLGETQYFGPGTRLLVL.

This rearrangement joins TRBV5-6 to TRBJ1-3, with unresolved D. V lost 3 bases to trimming and J lost 0 bases, with 10 bases between them. Germline CDR1 SGHDT, CDR2 YYEEEE. The length of the CDR3 is 15 residues. CDR3 DNA: TGTGCCAGCAGCTCCACAGTGAGCTCTGGAAACACCATATATTTT. Encoded protein: CASSSTVSSGNTIYF.

This chain joins TRBV5-1 and TRBJ2-1; D unresolved. Trimming removed 0 bases at V and 3 bases at J, with 13 bases between. The CDR3 extends over 16 amino acids. The germline V gene encodes CDR1 SGHRS and CDR2 YFSETQ. The CDR3 sequence: CASSLGLPNFYNEQFF. CDR3 nucleotide sequence: TGCGCCAGCAGCTTGGGCCTGCCAAACTTCTACAATGAGCAGTTCTTC.

J is TRBJ2-7 and V is TRBV27; maybe TRBD2 (5 bases). CDR1 is MNHEY, CDR2 SMNVEV, per germline (reference sequence). V shed 4 bases and J shed 3 bases, with 16 bases lying between them. CDR3 length equals 15 residues. As DNA, the CDR3 is TGTGCCAGCAGTTCGCTTTCTCACGGGGTCTACGAGCAGTACTTC. Residues: CASSSLSHGVYEQYF.

The chain joins TRBV6-5 to TRBJ2-7; a possible D gene is TRBD1 (5 bases). The CDR3 is 16 residues long. The germline gives CDR1 MNHEY, CDR2 SVGAGI. The V end lost 0 bases, the J end lost 5 bases, and 17 bases lay between the germline ends. The CDR3 DNA sequence: TGTGCCAGCAGTTACTCGATTAGGGCAGGGCAGAACGAGCAGTACTTC. Translated, it gives CASSYSIRAGQNEQYF.

V usage is TRBV7-2 and J usage is TRBJ1-1; D is unresolved. The germline gives CDR1 SGHTA, CDR2 FQGNSA. The V end lost 5 bases, the J end lost 0 bases, and 10 bases lay between the germline ends. The CDR3 runs 14 residues. The CDR3 coding sequence is TGTGCCAGCAGCCCAGCGAACCTGAACACTGAAGCTTTCTTT. This sequence encodes CASSPANLNTEAFF.

The chain is built from TRBV7-9 and TRBJ1-2; D remains ambiguous. The CDR3 consists of 14 residues. With 1 base removed from V and 4 bases from J, the gap between germline ends came to 10 bases. Germline CDR1 SEHNR, CDR2 FQNEAQ (reference sequence). For the CDR3, the DNA is TGTGCCAGCAGCTTAGTAGTCCGGCGCTATGGCTACACCTTC. Protein product: CASSLVVRRYGYTF.

The chain couples TRBV7-6 to TRBJ2-7, with a tentative D call TRBD1 (6 bases). This CDR3 spans 16 amino acids. Germline lookup yields CDR1 SGHVS and CDR2 FNYEAQ. The V gene lost 3 bases and the J gene lost 0 bases, with 15 bases spanning the gap. CDR3 loop: CASSFRGGQDSYEQYF. The CDR3, as DNA: TGTGCCAGCAGCTTTCGTGGGGGACAAGACTCCTACGAGCAGTACTTC.